This entry lists 6 T cell receptor beta chains sequenced from one sample in a study of shared clonotypes between healthy human individuals. Data came from immunoSEQ multiplex PCR; TCRdb stores just in-frame clones and leaves some out. The repertoire consists of about 490,000 clones, with around 80% occurring once and the leading ten covering approximately 12%. The source material was PBMCs. Receptors were obtained from a woman aged 40 to 55 in good health. Some clones in this sample may be carry-over from other donors' samples.

As to this clone: A far more abundant clone sits one base away, making this likely a read error. The chain carries TRBV7-2 and TRBJ1-1, with D hard to call. CDR3 length: 13 amino acids. Germline V CDR1 and CDR2: SGHTA, FQGNSA. Trimming shortened V by 1 base and J by 0 bases, and 3 bases separated the two germline ends. The CDR3 DNA is TGTGCCAGCAGCTTAGAGTTGAACACTGAAGCTTTCTTT. It translates to CASSLELNTEAFF.

This chain uses TRBV28 with TRBJ1-2; weak D call: TRBD1 (5 bases). Deletions cut 2 bases from V and 3 bases from J, with 19 bases between. This CDR3 region has 17 residues. Germline lookup yields CDR1 MDHEN and CDR2 SYDVKM. CDR3 bases: TGTGCCAGCAGTTTACCGGGACGGTCAGGATCGGACTATGGCTACACCTTC. Protein sequence: CASSLPGRSGSDYGYTF.

The gene calls are TRBV18 and TRBJ2-1; D perhaps matches TRBD1 (6 bases). The germline V gene encodes CDR1 KGHSH and CDR2 LQKENI. Between the trimmed V and J ends, which lost 2 bases and 9 bases, there was a span of 17 bases. The CDR3 spans 15 residues. CDR3 in amino acids: CASSPGGGAIGEQFF. The CDR3, as DNA: TGTGCCAGCTCACCAGGGGGCGGAGCCATCGGTGAGCAGTTCTTC.

The chain carries TRBV6-1 and TRBJ1-1, with a weak D call TRBD1 (6 bases). Trimming removed 9 bases at V and 4 bases at J, with 12 bases between. There are 12 residues in the CDR3. The germline V gene has CDR1 MNHNS and CDR2 SASEGT. CDR3 coding DNA: TGTGCCAGTCGGGAAGGGGGCACTGAAGCTTTCTTT. Translated, it gives CASREGGTEAFF.

The gene calls are TRBV18 and TRBJ2-7; a possible D gene is TRBD1 (6 bases). Germline V gives CDR1 KGHSH, CDR2 LQKENI. This CDR3 is built from 14 residues. Trimming left V 4 bases short and J 4 bases short, with 14 bases between. The CDR3 protein is CASSRRTDLYEQYF. The CDR3 region has the DNA TGTGCCAGCTCACGGCGGACAGACTTATACGAGCAGTACTTC.

There are a few counts of this clone. The V gene is TRBV14, the J gene TRBJ1-1, with D hard to call. Trimming removed 1 base at V and 1 base at J, with 10 bases between. This CDR3 has 15 residues. CDR1 and CDR2 from the germline V gene are SGHDN and FVKESK. CDR3 sequence reads: CASSQAGSWNTEAFF. CDR3 sequence (DNA): TGTGCCAGCAGCCAAGCTGGCAGCTGGAACACTGAAGCTTTCTTT.